This T cell receptor beta chain was identified in a study of T cell responses to AZD1222 COVID-19 vaccine. After removal of 1 base from V and 3 bases from J, the junction contained 3 bases not matched to a gene. CDR1 and CDR2 from the germline V gene are LGHDT and YNNKEL (reference sequence). This CDR3 has 16 residues. Only in-frame clones appear in the TCRdb table, and some are missing; sequencing was by immunoSEQ multiplex PCR. Here the sample spans 150,000 to 190,000 clones, roughly 90% being singletons. The rearrangement links TRBV3-1 (or the pseudogene TRBV3-2) to TRBJ1-6; TRBD1 aligns across 7 bases. This material consisted of peripheral blood, taken 28 days after the second AZD1222 dose. The clonotype comes from an adult who received the AZD1222 COVID-19 vaccine. The CDR3 DNA is TGTGCCAGCAGCCAAGGGACAGGACTCTATAATTCACCCCTCCACTTT. Protein sequence: CASSQGTGLYNSPLHF.